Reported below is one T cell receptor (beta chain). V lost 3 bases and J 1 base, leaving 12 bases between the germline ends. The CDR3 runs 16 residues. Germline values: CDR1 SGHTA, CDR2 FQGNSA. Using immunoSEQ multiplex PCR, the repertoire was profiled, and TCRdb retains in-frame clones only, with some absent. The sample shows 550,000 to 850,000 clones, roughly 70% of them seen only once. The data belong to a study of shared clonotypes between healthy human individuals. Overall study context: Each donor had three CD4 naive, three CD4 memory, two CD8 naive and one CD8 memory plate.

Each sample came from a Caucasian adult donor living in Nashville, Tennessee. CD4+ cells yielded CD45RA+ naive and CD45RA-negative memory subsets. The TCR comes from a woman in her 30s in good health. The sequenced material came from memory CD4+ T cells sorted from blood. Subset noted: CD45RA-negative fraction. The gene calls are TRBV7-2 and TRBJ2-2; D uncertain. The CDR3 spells CASSFGALGNTGELFF. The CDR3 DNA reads TGTGCCAGCAGCTTTGGAGCCCTCGGGAACACCGGGGAGCTGTTTTTT.